This TCR beta chain originates from a study of blood T cell repertoires in COVID-19. In the authors' methods: Using reference gene primer amplification, nucleated cell counts were estimated. Clones were sequenced by immunoSEQ multiplex PCR, and TCRdb holds only the in-frame ones, with some missing. That table supplies the V and J calls and clone size; D and trimming were determined from the DNA. This table has roughly 99,000 clones, over 75% appearing once. The clonotype comes from a woman older than 75 with acute or convalescent COVID-19. The sequenced sample consisted of peripheral blood.

CDR3 sequence (DNA): TGTGCCAGCAGCATCGGACCGACAGCGAACACTGAAGCTTTCTTT. It yields the protein CASSIGPTANTEAFF. V and J are TRBV5-6 and TRBJ1-1; possibly TRBD1 for D (5 bases). Germline CDR1 SGHDT, CDR2 YYEEEE. This CDR3 has 15 residues. Trimming shortened V by 4 bases and J by 1 base, and 14 bases separated the two germline ends.